Shown below are 13 T cell receptor beta chains from a single sample sequenced in a study of beta chain features in type 1 diabetes. The investigators reverse transcribed all of the isolated RNA, so they sequenced expressed TCRB transcripts. Data came from immunoSEQ multiplex PCR; TCRdb stores just in-frame clones and leaves some out. The sample has 110,000 or so clones; 40% are singletons. Sequenced: stem cell memory CD4+ T cells from blood. Receptors were obtained from a woman between 18 and 29 years old in good health.

This rearrangement joins TRBV11-2 to TRBJ1-2, with 7 bases fitting TRBD1. The germline V gene has CDR1 SGHAT and CDR2 FQNNGV. The CDR3 spans 14 residues. V was pared by 5 bases and J by 4 bases, with 7 bases of the junction left unmatched. Here the CDR3 reads CASSSRWTGYGYTF. DNA of the CDR3: TGTGCCAGCAGCAGCCGGTGGACAGGCTATGGCTACACCTTC.

The chain recombines TRBV19 with TRBJ2-1; 8 nucleotides agree with TRBD1. Germline CDR1 LNHDA, CDR2 SQIVND (reference sequence). V dropped 2 bases and J dropped 7; count of bases not matched to a gene: 10. The CDR3 consists of 16 residues. The CDR3 reads CASSIYRQGARNEQFF. The CDR3 bases are TGTGCCAGTAGTATATATCGTCAGGGGGCGCGGAATGAGCAGTTCTTC.

The rearrangement links TRBV27 to TRBJ2-7; perhaps TRBD2 as D (8 bases). V shed 2 bases and J shed 0 bases, with 17 bases lying between them. The CDR3 totals 17 residues. The V gene's germline CDR1 is MNHEY and CDR2 SMNVEV (reference sequence). CDR3 in amino acids: CASSLRGLAGYSYEQYF. The DNA for the CDR3 is TGTGCCAGCAGTTTAAGGGGGCTAGCGGGTTACTCCTACGAGCAGTACTTC.

The chain employs TRBV6-6 and TRBJ2-4; tentatively, D is TRBD1 (6 bases). The ends were cut back, 3 bases at V and 7 bases at J, with 16 bases in the middle. Germline V gene lookup returns CDR1 MNHNY and CDR2 SVGAGI (reference sequence). There are 15 residues in the CDR3. CDR3 loop: CASSYPAQGGNIQYF. Here the CDR3 DNA reads TGTGCCAGCAGTTATCCGGCACAGGGCGGGAACATTCAGTACTTC.

This sequence joins TRBV5-1 and TRBJ2-1; 7 positions match TRBD2. CDR1 SGHRS and CDR2 YFSETQ come from the germline V gene. This CDR3 has 13 residues. V shed 0 bases, J shed 12 bases, and the junction held 6 bases outside the gene matches. CDR3 sequence (DNA): TGCGCCAGCAGCTTGGGCGGGAGCTGGAGGCAGTTCTTC. Its protein product is CASSLGGSWRQFF.

The gene calls are TRBV7-2 and TRBJ2-7; 11 nucleotides line up with TRBD2. Trimming at V came to 2 bases and at J to 7 bases, leaving 10 bases not matched to a gene. The CDR3 length is 16 residues. Germline CDR1 reads SGHTA; CDR2 reads FQGNSA. The CDR3 sequence: CASSLWLAGGPGEQYF. In DNA form, the CDR3 reads TGTGCCAGCAGCTTATGGTTAGCGGGAGGGCCGGGGGAGCAGTACTTC.

This clone was counted a few times. The CDR3 sequence is CASSWGGTSASNEQFF. The CDR3 DNA reads as TGCGCCAGCAGCTGGGGAGGGACTAGCGCTTCCAATGAGCAGTTCTTC. This chain joins TRBV5-1 and TRBJ2-1; 10 nucleotides align to TRBD2. Germline V gene sequence: CDR1 SGHRS, CDR2 YFSETQ. After removal of 3 bases from V and 6 bases from J, the junction contained 9 bases not matched to a gene. The CDR3 length is 16 residues.

The V gene is TRBV30, the J gene TRBJ2-1; possible D gene TRBD2, 5 bases. CDR3 length: 15 amino acids. The germline gives CDR1 GTSNPN, CDR2 SVGIG (reference sequence). V lost 5 bases and J 6 bases, leaving 20 bases between the germline ends. DNA for the CDR3: TGTGCCTGGGCGCTCTGGGGTGTAGAGGGCAATGAGCAGTTCTTC. Its translation: CAWALWGVEGNEQFF.

This clone was observed a few times. This chain uses TRBV12-5 with TRBJ2-2; D is unresolved. Germline CDR1 LGHNT, CDR2 FRNRAP. V shed 0 bases and J shed 0 bases, with 8 bases lying between them. CDR3 length: 16 amino acids. Here the CDR3 reads CASGLVLGPNTGELFF. In DNA form, the CDR3 reads TGTGCTAGTGGTTTGGTCCTGGGCCCGAACACCGGGGAGCTGTTTTTT.

The V gene is TRBV29-1, the J gene TRBJ1-2, with 8 bases that match TRBD1. J gave up 5 bases and V 4 bases, and 12 bases lay outside the gene matches. Per germline, CDR1 SQVTM and CDR2 ANQGSEA. CDR3 length: 15 residues. The DNA for the CDR3 is TGCAGCGTTGCAGGCGGACAGGGCCCTTGGTATGGCTACACCTTC. The encoded protein is CSVAGGQGPWYGYTF.

V and J are TRBV4-1 and TRBJ1-3; 8 bases are a match to TRBD1. This CDR3 region has 17 residues. Losses at the gene ends were 4 bases for V and 4 bases for J; bases not matched to a gene: 12. CDR1 is MGHRA, CDR2 YSYEKL, per germline. This CDR3 is CASSPFDRGSGGNTIYF. The DNA for the CDR3 is TGCGCCAGCAGCCCATTCGACAGGGGATCGGGAGGAAACACCATATATTTT.

The chain joins TRBV2 to TRBJ2-5, with a possible D match to TRBD1 (6 bases). Between the trimmed V and J ends, which lost 3 bases and 7 bases, there was a span of 21 bases. Germline V gene data show CDR1 as SNHLY and CDR2 as FYNNEI. This CDR3 is built from 16 residues. CDR3 amino acids: CASSDGRGWARGTQYF. DNA for the CDR3: TGTGCCAGCAGTGACGGCAGGGGATGGGCAAGAGGGACCCAGTACTTC.

This clone was counted a few times. The chain employs TRBV28 and TRBJ2-7; TRBD1 aligns across 10 bases. The CDR3 spans 14 residues. The germline CDR1 and CDR2 sequences are MDHEN and SYDVKM. The ends lost 4 bases at V and 3 bases at J; junction bases unmatched: 3. CDR3 bases: TGTGCCAGCAGTTCCGGGACAGGGGACTACGAGCAGTACTTC. Residues: CASSSGTGDYEQYF.